This entry lists 23 T cell receptor beta chains sequenced from one sample in a study of T cells in Graves' hyperthyroidism and ophthalmopathy. TCR beta CDR3 regions were amplified from RNA transcripts. An initial round of RT-PCR targeting the TCR CDR3 relied on the HTBI primer set. TCRdb reprocessed the multiplex PCR reads with MiXCR, giving one entry per CDR3 protein. The sample yields under 350,000 distinct CDR3 sequences, roughly 13% seen once. Sequencing was carried out using blood. These receptors were taken from a woman aged 30 to 39 with Graves' hyperthyroidism that later progressed to Graves' ophthalmopathy.

This clonotype was counted ten times or more. The chain couples TRBV11-2 to TRBJ2-3; D is uncertain. The CDR3 covers 14 residues. Trimming shortened V by 4 bases and J by 2 bases, and 10 bases separated the two germline ends. Germline CDR1 reads SGHAT; CDR2 reads FQNNGV. CDR3 coding DNA: TGTGCCAGCAGCTCCGAGCAGTACACAGATACGCAGTATTTT. The encoded protein is CASSSEQYTDTQYF.

This clonotype has at least ten counts. The rearrangement uses TRBV2 and TRBJ2-3, with D perhaps TRBD2 (6 bases). The V end lost 4 bases, the J end lost 2 bases, and 13 bases lay between the germline ends. This CDR3 contains 15 residues. The germline V gene encodes CDR1 SNHLY and CDR2 FYNNEI. CDR3 in DNA: TGTGCCAGCAGTGGGGGACTGGGGTACACAGATACGCAGTATTTT. This translates into CASSGGLGYTDTQYF.

For this clonotype: With a much larger clone just one base away, this may be a read error. This chain joins TRBV10-3 and TRBJ2-7; 8 bases agree with TRBD2. Germline CDR1 ENHRY, CDR2 SYGVKD. The CDR3 is 17 residues long. The ends lost 4 bases at V and 0 bases at J; junction bases unmatched: 11. The CDR3 DNA sequence: TGTGCCATCAGTGGTTACCCGGGCAGCGGGGGCTCCTACGAGCAGTACTTC. Its protein is CAISGYPGSGGSYEQYF.

There are many counts of this clonotype. The V and J genes are TRBV27 and TRBJ2-1, with D unresolved. CDR3 length equals 16 residues. V was pared by 0 bases and J by 6 bases, with 15 bases between. Germline CDR1 MNHEY, CDR2 SMNVEV (reference sequence). The CDR3, as DNA: TGTGCCAGCAGTTTATCAGTTCCCGGGTCCGGCAATGAGCAGTTCTTC. This sequence encodes CASSLSVPGSGNEQFF.

Only a few counts were recorded for this clonotype. The V call is TRBV5-6, the J call TRBJ2-6; D call uncertain. Germline CDR1 is SGHDT and CDR2 is YYEEEE. V was shortened by 0 bases and J by 5 bases, with 9 bases between the two germline ends. The CDR3 runs 15 residues. The CDR3 nucleotides read TGTGCCAGCAGCTTGGTGGTGGATCGGGCCAACGTCCTGACTTTC. Its translation is CASSLVVDRANVLTF.

This clonotype has a count of ten or more. The rearrangement links TRBV7-9 to TRBJ2-5; D may be TRBD2 (5 bases). The germline CDR1 and CDR2 sequences are SEHNR and FQNEAQ (reference sequence). V dropped 7 bases and J dropped 4 bases, with 16 bases sitting between them. The CDR3 loop spans 14 amino acids. As DNA, the CDR3 is TGTGCCAGCATGAGTTCGGGGTGGCTAGAGACCCAGTACTTC. Protein: CASMSSGWLETQYF.

This clonotype has ten or more counts. V usage is TRBV5-6 and J usage is TRBJ1-5, with no clear D. The CDR3 extends over 15 amino acids. Germline CDR1 is SGHDT and CDR2 is YYEEEE. Deletions cut 0 bases from V and 0 bases from J, with 7 bases between. In nucleotides, the CDR3 is TGTGCCAGCAGCTTGGAGGGTTCTAGCAATCAGCCCCAGCATTTT. It yields the protein CASSLEGSSNQPQHF.

This clonotype was detected a few times. The CDR3 spells CASSLVRAGGEKLFF. CDR3 nucleotides: TGTGCCAGCAGCTTGGTTCGGGCAGGAGGAGAAAAACTGTTTTTT. This chain connects TRBV5-5 to TRBJ1-4; no clear D. This CDR3 contains 15 residues. Trimming left V 0 bases short and J 8 bases short, with 14 bases between. Germline CDR1 and CDR2: SGHKS and YYEKEE (reference sequence).

This clonotype has a count of ten or more. V usage is TRBV6-1 and J usage is TRBJ2-3, with D possibly being TRBD1 or TRBD2 (6 bases each). V was cut by 2 bases and J by 3 bases, with 21 bases left in between. This CDR3 contains 18 residues. The germline V gene has CDR1 MNHNS and CDR2 SASEGT. CDR3 in amino acids: CASSEILVGGPRTDTQYF. CDR3 DNA sequence: TGTGCCAGCAGTGAAATTTTGGTCGGGGGCCCCCGTACAGATACGCAGTATTTT.

Concerning this clonotype: This may come from a read error, since a much larger clone is one base off. The chain is built from TRBV28 and TRBJ1-6; no clear D. Germline V gives CDR1 MDHEN, CDR2 SYDVKM. Trimming shortened V by 1 base and J by 7 bases, and 17 bases separated the two germline ends. This CDR3 has 17 residues. CDR3 sequence reads: CASSLSKAGYQNSPLHF. Here the CDR3 DNA reads TGTGCCAGCAGTTTATCCAAAGCCGGCTACCAAAATTCACCCCTCCACTTT.

This clonotype was seen only a few times. The V gene is TRBV5-6, the J gene TRBJ2-5; weak D call: TRBD2 (6 bases). V dropped 6 bases and J dropped 4 bases, with 16 bases sitting between them. CDR1 and CDR2 from the germline V gene are SGHDT and YYEEEE. There are 14 residues in the CDR3. CDR3 coding DNA: TGTGCCAGCACCGGAGGGTGGGCGGGAGAGACCCAGTACTTC. Translation gives CASTGGWAGETQYF.

The table lists this clonotype with many counts. The gene calls are TRBV27 and TRBJ2-5; possibly TRBD1 or TRBD2 for D (5 bases each). Trimming removed 8 bases from V and 5 bases from J, with 15 bases in between. This CDR3 region has 13 residues. Germline V gene sequence: CDR1 MNHEY, CDR2 SMNVEV (reference sequence). CDR3 residues: CASANGAEETQYF. As DNA, the CDR3 is TGTGCCAGCGCTAACGGGGCTGAGGAGACCCAGTACTTC.

This clonotype was picked up many times. The chain uses TRBV5-1 and TRBJ2-7, with a tentative D call TRBD2 (5 bases). The CDR3 sequence is 14 residues long. Trimming removed 5 bases at V and 7 bases at J, with 19 bases between. In germline, CDR1 is SGHRS, CDR2 YFSETQ. The CDR3 DNA reads as TGCGCCAGCAGTTACGGGGATCTTCTGTGGGAGCAGTACTTC. It yields the protein CASSYGDLLWEQYF.

The table lists this clonotype with many counts. The genes are TRBV7-9 and TRBJ2-7, with D possibly matching TRBD1 (8 bases). Trimming cost V 5 bases and J 0 bases, with 17 bases left between them. The CDR3 length is 16 residues. In germline, CDR1 is SEHNR, CDR2 FQNEAQ (reference sequence). The CDR3 is CASSAGGDRISYEQYF. For the CDR3, the DNA is TGTGCCAGCAGCGCAGGGGGGGACAGGATCTCCTACGAGCAGTACTTC.

The V call is TRBV5-1, the J call TRBJ2-2; D is uncertain. Trimming removed 0 bases from V and 7 bases from J, with 13 bases in between. The germline gives CDR1 SGHRS, CDR2 YFSETQ. The CDR3 spans 15 residues. DNA of the CDR3: TGCGCCAGCAGCTTGGTCCAGTACGCCGGCGGGGAGCTGTTTTTT. This sequence encodes CASSLVQYAGGELFF.

This clonotype was found many times. The chain is built from TRBV7-9 and TRBJ2-3; no clear D. The V gene's germline CDR1 is SEHNR and CDR2 FQNEAQ (reference sequence). Trimming stripped 1 base from V and 7 bases from J, with 21 bases between. The CDR3 length is 17 residues. For the CDR3, the DNA is TGTGCCAGCAGCTTAGTCGGCGGAGCTTCCGAGTTGAATACGCAGTATTTT. Its protein is CASSLVGGASELNTQYF.

The rearrangement links TRBV2 to TRBJ2-4; 9 positions match TRBD2. The V gene's germline CDR1 is SNHLY and CDR2 FYNNEI. V dropped 6 bases and J dropped 2; count of bases not matched to a gene: 8. The CDR3 extends over 16 amino acids. CDR3 DNA sequence: TGTGCCAGCAGCCCGGCTAGCGGGACTACCAAAAACATTCAGTACTTC. It is translated as CASSPASGTTKNIQYF.

This clonotype was counted many times. This chain uses TRBV27 with TRBJ2-1; D is perhaps TRBD2 (6 bases). The length of the CDR3 is 16 residues. Germline V lookup: CDR1 MNHEY, CDR2 SMNVEV (reference sequence). Trimming shortened V by 6 bases and J by 3 bases, and 18 bases separated the two germline ends. Here the CDR3 reads CASSQAGVADYNEQFF. The CDR3 region has the DNA TGTGCCAGCAGCCAAGCCGGAGTAGCGGACTACAATGAGCAGTTCTTC.

The sample holds many counts of this clonotype. The chain links TRBV7-9 to TRBJ2-5; D gene unclear. The CDR3 is 14 amino acids. CDR1 is SEHNR, CDR2 FQNEAQ, per germline (reference sequence). The V end lost 1 base, the J end lost 4 bases, and 10 bases lay between the germline ends. CDR3 sequence (DNA): TGTGCCAGCAGCTTAGAACTGAAGCGAGAGACCCAGTACTTC. This sequence encodes CASSLELKRETQYF.

The table lists this clonotype with many counts. The rearrangement uses TRBV2 and TRBJ1-2, with 9 bases aligning to TRBD1. Unmatched junction bases numbered 7, after V lost 6 bases and J lost 8 bases. The CDR3 sequence is 13 residues long. Germline loops: CDR1 SNHLY, CDR2 FYNNEI. CDR3 nucleotides: TGTGCCAGCAGGGAGGTGACAGGGGGAGGCTACACCTTC. Its translation: CASREVTGGGYTF.

This clonotype has at least ten counts. The chain combines TRBV6-2 or TRBV6-3 with TRBJ2-1; 7 nucleotides line up with TRBD2. J was trimmed by 3 bases and V by 4 bases; bases with no gene match: 6. Germline CDR1 reads MNHEY; CDR2 reads SVGEGT. This CDR3 contains 15 residues. CDR3 nucleotide sequence: TGTGCCAGCAGTTGGATCGGGACTAACTACAATGAGCAGTTCTTC. As protein: CASSWIGTNYNEQFF.

At least ten counts were recorded for this clonotype. This rearrangement joins TRBV7-3 to TRBJ2-6; D possibly matches TRBD1 or TRBD2 (5 bases each). V lost 5 bases and J lost 0, with 8 bases in between. The CDR3 is 15 residues long. CDR1 and CDR2 (germline): SGHTA, FQGTGA. CDR3 residues: CASSPGPSGANVLTF. In DNA, the CDR3 is TGTGCCAGCAGCCCGGGGCCCTCTGGGGCCAACGTCCTGACTTTC.

This clonotype has ten or more counts. J is TRBJ1-4 and V is TRBV11-2; D possibly corresponds to TRBD1 (6 bases). From germline, CDR1 is SGHAT and CDR2 FQNNGV. V lost 3 bases to trimming and J lost 6 bases, with 14 bases between them. The CDR3 covers 15 residues. The CDR3 reads CASSLFRGRDEKLFF. In DNA form, the CDR3 reads TGTGCCAGCAGCTTGTTCCGGGGGCGGGATGAAAAACTGTTTTTT. Full variable domain (remainder filled in from reference TRBV11-2 and TRBJ1-4): EAGVAQSPRYKIIEKRQSVAFWCNPISGHATLYWYQQILGQGPKLLIQFQNNGVVDDSQLPKDRFSAERLKGVDSTLKIQPAKLEDSAVYLCASSLFRGRDEKLFFGSGTQLSVL.